Here is one T cell receptor (beta chain) with its context. This specimen comes from a study of blood T cell repertoires in COVID-19. Study at large: Spain, Italy and the United States supplied samples that represented acute and convalescent COVID-19. PBMCs, B-cell-depleted T cells, or T cells provided the cDNA or gDNA that made up the material.

The CDR3 sequence is 17 residues long. With V trimmed by 6 bases and J by 0 bases, 8 bases remained unmatched. Per germline, CDR1 ENHRY and CDR2 SYGVKD. In the source study's methods: From reference gene primer amplification, estimates of nucleated cell counts were derived. The protocol was immunoSEQ multiplex PCR, while the TCRdb copy is restricted to in-frame clones and leaves out a portion. The DNA was the basis for D and trimming; V, J and clone size are from that table. The data hold about 26,000 clones, with roughly nine tenths observed a single time. The sequencing input was peripheral blood. The sequence derives from an older man with active COVID-19. This chain connects TRBV10-3 to TRBJ2-2; the match to TRBD2 covers 9 bases. The CDR3 is CAISGGSGGTNTGELFF. In nucleotides, the CDR3 is TGTGCCATCAGCGGGGGGAGCGGGGGGACGAACACCGGGGAGCTGTTTTTT.